At least ten counts were recorded for the clone carrying this TCR beta chain. The data belong to a study of regulatory T cells in long-lasting Graves disease. The V end lost 3 bases, the J end lost 0 bases, and 12 bases lay between the germline ends. The CDR3 covers 14 residues. Germline V lookup: CDR1 SQVTM, CDR2 ANQGSEA. With iRepertoire HTBI primers and Arm-PCR of CDR3 regions, TCR beta libraries were built. Each CDR3 protein is one row after TCRdb ran MiXCR on the multiplex PCR reads. The sample includes more than 400,000 distinct CDR3 sequences, around 15% of them seen just once. The time point here: newly diagnosed GD, antithyroid drugs for less than 3 months. The TCR library was made from RNA extracted from PBMCs. A further study also used this sample, focusing on T cells in Graves' hyperthyroidism and ophthalmopathy. That paper adds: With a median lead of approximately 6 months before onset, the model predicted ophthalmopathy.

V usage is TRBV29-1 and J usage is TRBJ2-7, with D possibly matching TRBD1 (6 bases). This TCR derives from a man aged 35 to 55 with Graves disease. The source was peripheral blood mononuclear cells (PBMCs), collected at new diagnosis, from a patient treated with antithyroid drugs. This chain's CDR3 is CSVDDRDNSYEQYF. In DNA, the CDR3 is TGCAGCGTTGATGACCGGGACAACTCCTACGAGCAGTACTTC.